The subject of this entry is one T cell receptor beta chain. V was pared by 8 bases and J by 3 bases, with 6 bases of the junction left unmatched. The CDR3 loop spans 13 amino acids. CDR1 and CDR2 from the germline V gene are SNHLY and FYNNEI. The data were taken from a study of blood T cells in healthy people across ages. Primed by a sample-barcoded 5' primer and a J-beta primer mix, a second PCR proceeded for roughly 7 to 12 cycles. TCRdb independently ran MiXCR on the 5' RACE reads; one entry per CDR3 protein. The sample includes 1.5 million or so distinct CDR3 sequences, approximately 43% of them seen just once.

Sequenced: blood. V and J are TRBV2 and TRBJ2-7, with 8 bases aligning to TRBD1. This sequence was found in a woman aged 18-35 years in good health. The CDR3 loop reads CASLPGTGYEQYF. CDR3 bases: TGTGCCAGCCTACCTGGGACAGGCTACGAGCAGTACTTC.